One sample yielded the 8 T cell receptor beta chains listed below, sequenced in a study of patients and donors after allogeneic stem cell transplantation. One entry per CDR3 protein results from TCRdb running MiXCR on the RT-PCR reads. The data contain about 150,000 distinct CDR3 sequences, about two fifths of them singletons. Sequenced input: blood, either unsorted or a sorted T cell fraction (not recorded which). All receptors derive from a human donor who was either an allogeneic HSCT recipient or a stem cell or donor lymphocyte infusion donor (not recorded which). It is not recorded whose cells these are; they may come from a transplant donor.

This clonotype was seen many times. J is TRBJ2-2 and V is TRBV20-1; D is undetermined. V gave up 2 bases and J gave up 3 bases, with 16 bases separating them. Looked up from germline, CDR1 is DFQATT and CDR2 is SNEGSKA (reference sequence). The CDR3 has 16 residues. DNA of the CDR3: TGCAGTGCTAGACCCCCACTCGTCGAGTACACCGGGGAGCTGTTTTTT. Its translation: CSARPPLVEYTGELFF.

This chain links TRBV20-1 with TRBJ1-2, with D hard to call. Per germline, CDR1 DFQATT and CDR2 SNEGSKA (reference sequence). Trimming removed 1 base from V and 7 bases from J, with 16 bases in between. The CDR3 loop spans 14 amino acids. The CDR3 region is CSARAVRRLSGYTF. The DNA of the CDR3 is TGCAGTGCTAGAGCGGTCAGGCGGCTATCTGGCTACACCTTC.

This clonotype was recorded once. This chain uses TRBV5-1 with TRBJ2-5, with 7 bases fitting TRBD1. Germline V gene lookup returns CDR1 SGHRS and CDR2 YFSETQ. This CDR3 contains 15 residues. Trimming removed 0 bases from V and 4 bases from J; junction bases left unmatched: 6. The CDR3 DNA reads as TGCGCCAGCAGCTTGGAGGGGGCGATTGGAGAGACCCAGTACTTC. Its protein product is CASSLEGAIGETQYF.

The chain uses TRBV9 and TRBJ2-1, with D perhaps TRBD1 (6 bases). CDR3 size: 13 residues. With 4 bases removed from V and 8 bases from J, the gap between germline ends came to 13 bases. The germline gives CDR1 SGDLS, CDR2 YYNGEE. This CDR3 reads CASSKIGGDEQFF. The CDR3 nucleotides read TGTGCCAGCAGCAAGATAGGGGGAGATGAGCAGTTCTTC.

The chain carries TRBV4-3 and TRBJ1-5, with D hard to call. The V gene lost 0 bases and the J gene lost 9 bases, with 12 bases spanning the gap. Germline loops: CDR1 LGHNA, CDR2 YSLEER. This CDR3 spans 14 amino acids. CDR3: CASSQEKGRGPQHF. CDR3 nucleotide sequence: TGCGCCAGCAGCCAAGAGAAAGGACGGGGGCCCCAGCATTTT.

Only one count was recorded for this clonotype. The gene calls are TRBV25-1 and TRBJ1-1, with D tentatively TRBD1 (6 bases). CDR1 and CDR2 from the germline V gene are MGHDK and SYGVNS. The CDR3 covers 17 residues. The ends were cut back, 4 bases at V and 3 bases at J, with 21 bases in the middle. The CDR3 loop reads CASSGATGKVPYTEAFF. The CDR3 region has the DNA TGTGCCAGCAGTGGTGCCACAGGGAAGGTACCGTACACTGAAGCTTTCTTT.

This clonotype was seen only a few times. The chain recombines TRBV6-2 or TRBV6-3 with TRBJ2-3; 8 bases fit TRBD2. Germline CDR1 and CDR2: MNHEY and SVGEGT. J gave up 5 bases and V 6 bases, and 7 bases lay outside the gene matches. There are 14 residues in the CDR3. The CDR3 loop is CASSYGGAIDTQYF. The CDR3 region has the DNA TGTGCCAGCAGCTACGGGGGGGCCATAGATACGCAGTATTTT.

This clonotype came up a few times. The genes are TRBV9 and TRBJ1-3, with D uncertain. Trimming removed 0 bases from V and 4 bases from J, with 14 bases in between. This CDR3 has 16 amino acids. CDR1 SGDLS and CDR2 YYNGEE come from the germline V gene. In DNA form, the CDR3 reads TGTGCCAGCAGCGTAGAGCCCGGAGCGGGAGGAAACACCATATATTTT. Its translation: CASSVEPGAGGNTIYF. Full variable domain (missing parts from reference TRBV9 and TRBJ1-3): DSGVTQTPKHLITATGQRVTLRCSPRSGDLSVYWYQQSLDQGLQFLIQYYNGEERAKGNILERFSAQQFPDLHSELNLSSLELGDSALYFCASSVEPGAGGNTIYFGEGSWLTVV.